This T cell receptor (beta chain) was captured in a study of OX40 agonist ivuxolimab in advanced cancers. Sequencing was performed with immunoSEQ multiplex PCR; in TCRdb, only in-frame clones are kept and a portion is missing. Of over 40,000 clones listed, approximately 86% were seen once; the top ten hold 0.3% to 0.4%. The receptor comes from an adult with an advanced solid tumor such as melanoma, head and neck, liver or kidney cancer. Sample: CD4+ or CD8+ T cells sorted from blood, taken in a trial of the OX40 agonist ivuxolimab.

Here the CDR3 DNA reads TGTGCCAGCAGCTTACCGGACAGTTTTGAAGCTTTCTTT. Protein sequence: CASSLPDSFEAFF. The chain employs TRBV5-6 and TRBJ1-1; TRBD1 might be the D (6 bases). Germline V CDR1 and CDR2: SGHDT, YYEEEE. The CDR3 runs 13 residues. V lost 2 bases, J lost 7 bases, and 12 bases lay in between. The full variable domain, in which reference TRBV5-6 and TRBJ1-1 provide the parts outside the CDR3, is DAGVTQSPTHLIKTRGQQVTLRCSPKSGHDTVSWYQQALGQGPQFIFQYYEEEERQRGNFPDRFSGHQFPNYSSELNVNALLLGDSALYLCASSLPDSFEAFFGQGTRLTVV.